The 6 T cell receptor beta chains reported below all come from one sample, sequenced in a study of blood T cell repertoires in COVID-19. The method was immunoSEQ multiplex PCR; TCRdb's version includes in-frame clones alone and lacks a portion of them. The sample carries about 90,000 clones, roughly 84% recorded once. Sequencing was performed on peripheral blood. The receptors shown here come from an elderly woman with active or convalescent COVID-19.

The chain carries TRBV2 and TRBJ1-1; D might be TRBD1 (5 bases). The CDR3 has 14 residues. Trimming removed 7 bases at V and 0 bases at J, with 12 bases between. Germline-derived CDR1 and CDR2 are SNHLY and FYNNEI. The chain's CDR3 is CASIREQVNTEAFF. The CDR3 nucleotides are TGTGCCAGCATCAGAGAACAGGTGAACACTGAAGCTTTCTTT.

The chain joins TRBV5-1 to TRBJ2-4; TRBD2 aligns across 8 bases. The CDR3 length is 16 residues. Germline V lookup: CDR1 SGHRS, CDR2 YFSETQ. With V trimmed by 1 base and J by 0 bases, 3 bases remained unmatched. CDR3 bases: TGCGCCAGCAGCTTGACTAGCGGAGTAGCCAAAAACATTCAGTACTTC. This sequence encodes CASSLTSGVAKNIQYF.

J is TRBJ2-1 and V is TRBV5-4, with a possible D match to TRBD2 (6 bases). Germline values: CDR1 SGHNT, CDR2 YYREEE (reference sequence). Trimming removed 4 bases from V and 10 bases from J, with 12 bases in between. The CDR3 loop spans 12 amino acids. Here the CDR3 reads CASSPGTFEQFF. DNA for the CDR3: TGTGCCAGCAGCCCCGGGACTTTCGAGCAGTTCTTC.

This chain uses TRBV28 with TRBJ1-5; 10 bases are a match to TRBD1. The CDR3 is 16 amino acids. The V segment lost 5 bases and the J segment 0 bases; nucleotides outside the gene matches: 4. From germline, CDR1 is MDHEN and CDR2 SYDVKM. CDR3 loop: CASSRDRGYSNQPQHF. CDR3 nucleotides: TGTGCCAGCAGTCGGGACAGGGGTTATAGCAATCAGCCCCAGCATTTT.

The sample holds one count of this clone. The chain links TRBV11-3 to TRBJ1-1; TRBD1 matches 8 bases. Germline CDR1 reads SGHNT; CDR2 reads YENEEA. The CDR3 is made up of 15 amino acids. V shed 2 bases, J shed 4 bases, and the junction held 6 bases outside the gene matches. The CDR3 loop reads CASSLQQGAFTEAFF. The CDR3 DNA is TGTGCCAGCAGCTTACAGCAGGGGGCCTTCACTGAAGCTTTCTTT.

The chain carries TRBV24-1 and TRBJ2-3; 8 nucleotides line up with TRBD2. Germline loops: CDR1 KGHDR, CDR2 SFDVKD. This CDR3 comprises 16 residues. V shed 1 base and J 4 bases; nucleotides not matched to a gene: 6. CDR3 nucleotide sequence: TGTGCCACCAGTGATTTAGCCGGGAGGGGCCCAGATACGCAGTATTTT. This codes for CATSDLAGRGPDTQYF.